One sample yielded the 13 T cell receptor beta chains listed below, sequenced in a study of T cell responses to AZD1222 COVID-19 vaccine. Here immunoSEQ multiplex PCR was the method, and the copy in TCRdb shows in-frame clones only, minus some. The data show over 85,000 clones, about 89% seen once. Sequencing used peripheral blood, obtained on day 0 of AZD1222 vaccination. Receptors were obtained from an adult in good health.

The rearrangement links TRBV10-3 to TRBJ1-1; TRBD1 might be the D (6 bases). Trimming shortened V by 4 bases and J by 2 bases, and 14 bases separated the two germline ends. Germline V gene data show CDR1 as ENHRY and CDR2 as SYGVKD. The CDR3 is 15 amino acids. CDR3 sequence: CAISAGGSANTEAFF. Written as DNA, the CDR3 is TGTGCCATCAGTGCTGGGGGCTCAGCTAACACTGAAGCTTTCTTT.

The chain has TRBV10-3 and TRBJ2-3; 8 bases are a match to TRBD2. Per germline, CDR1 ENHRY and CDR2 SYGVKD. The CDR3 extends over 15 amino acids. The J segment lost 1 base and the V segment lost 10 bases, leaving 10 bases of the junction unmatched. The CDR3 spells CATRAPTSGTDTQYF. CDR3 nucleotides: TGTGCCACCAGGGCTCCGACTAGCGGCACAGATACGCAGTATTTT.

This chain links TRBV9 with TRBJ1-2; D call uncertain. V dropped 0 bases and J dropped 2 bases, with 2 bases sitting between them. The CDR3 has 12 residues. Germline CDR1 and CDR2: SGDLS and YYNGEE. The CDR3 DNA reads TGTGCCAGCAGCGTAGACAACTATGGCTACACCTTC. Translated: CASSVDNYGYTF.

The chain links TRBV19 to TRBJ1-5; 9 bases agree with TRBD1. The CDR3 has 13 amino acids. Trimming cost V 7 bases and J 9 bases; bases outside gene matches: 7. Germline V gives CDR1 LNHDA, CDR2 SQIVND (reference sequence). The CDR3 is CASTHRGQGPQHF. The DNA for the CDR3 is TGTGCCAGTACCCACAGGGGGCAGGGGCCCCAGCATTTT.

The rearrangement links TRBV9 to TRBJ2-3, with D possibly called TRBD1 or TRBD2 (5 bases each). The CDR3 has 16 residues. Germline CDR1 SGDLS, CDR2 YYNGEE. The V and J ends lost 0 bases and 4 bases respectively, with 15 bases between them. The CDR3 sequence: CASSVGTLWGSDTQYF. The CDR3 region has the DNA TGTGCCAGCAGCGTAGGGACCCTCTGGGGGTCAGATACGCAGTATTTT.

The rearrangement uses TRBV28 and TRBJ1-2, with D perhaps TRBD1 (5 bases). The CDR3 is 13 amino acids. Trimming took off 4 bases at V and 8 bases at J, with 14 bases between the two ends. Germline V gene data show CDR1 as MDHEN and CDR2 as SYDVKM. CDR3 sequence (DNA): TGTGCCAGCAGTTCCGGGGCTAAGGTCGGCTACACCTTC. Residues: CASSSGAKVGYTF.

V gene TRBV27 combines with J gene TRBJ2-2, with 7 bases lining up with TRBD2. Germline V gene data show CDR1 as MNHEY and CDR2 as SMNVEV (reference sequence). The CDR3 loop spans 19 amino acids. V trimming: 0 bases; J trimming: 2 bases; junction bases outside the gene matches: 12. CDR3 in DNA: TGTGCCAGCAGTTTATCATGGAGGGAGGGCGTCTTTAACACCGGGGAGCTGTTTTTT. Translating it yields CASSLSWREGVFNTGELFF.

As DNA, the CDR3 is TGTGCCAGCACTCAGGGGGTGGGCACTGAAGCTTTCTTT. It is translated as CASTQGVGTEAFF. The chain combines TRBV2 with TRBJ1-1; the match to TRBD1 covers 7 bases. Losses at the gene ends were 7 bases for V and 4 bases for J; bases not matched to a gene: 6. The CDR3 has 13 amino acids. Germline loops: CDR1 SNHLY, CDR2 FYNNEI.

The rearrangement joins TRBV2 to TRBJ1-3; 8 bases match TRBD1. From germline, CDR1 is SNHLY and CDR2 FYNNEI. V trimming: 6 bases; J trimming: 7 bases; junction bases outside the gene matches: 11. The CDR3 is 15 residues long. CDR3 amino acids: CASSQGQAFWNTIYF. For the CDR3, the DNA is TGTGCCAGCAGCCAGGGACAGGCATTCTGGAACACCATATATTTT.

As DNA, the CDR3 is TGTGCCAGCAGCTATCGACTAGCGGGGAGCTACGAGCAGTACTTC. Protein: CASSYRLAGSYEQYF. This rearrangement joins TRBV5-4 to TRBJ2-7, with 11 bases lining up with TRBD2. This CDR3 has 15 residues. Unmatched junction bases numbered 5, after V lost 3 bases and J lost 3 bases. Germline V gives CDR1 SGHNT, CDR2 YYREEE (reference sequence). Complete variable domain (other parts from reference TRBV5-4 and TRBJ2-7): ETGVTQSPTHLIKTRGQQVTLRCSSQSGHNTVSWYQQALGQGPQFIFQYYREEENGRGNFPPRFSGLQFPNYSSELNVNALELDDSALYLCASSYRLAGSYEQYFGPGTRLTVT.

The chain recombines TRBV14 with TRBJ2-7; D is unclear. This CDR3 has 12 residues. Germline assignment: CDR1 SGHDN and CDR2 FVKESK. The V and J ends lost 0 bases and 5 bases respectively, with 5 bases between them. CDR3 sequence: CASSQEWNEQYF. DNA for the CDR3: TGTGCCAGCAGCCAAGAGTGGAACGAGCAGTACTTC. Looking up the rest from reference TRBV14 and TRBJ2-7 gives the full variable domain: EAGVTQFPSHSVIEKGQTVTLRCDPISGHDNLYWYRRVMGKEIKFLLHFVKESKQDESGMPNNRFLAERTGGTYSTLKVQPAELEDSGVYFCASSQEWNEQYFGPGTRLTVT.

This clone was detected only once. The V call is TRBV10-3, the J call TRBJ2-1, with a weak D call TRBD1 (5 bases). CDR1 and CDR2 (germline): ENHRY, SYGVKD. The germline V and J ends were trimmed by 5 bases and 2 bases, with 13 bases remaining between them. The CDR3 has 15 amino acids. In nucleotides, the CDR3 is TGTGCCATCAGTAGACTTGGGGCCGCCTACAATGAGCAGTTCTTC. Translation: CAISRLGAAYNEQFF.

The chain couples TRBV27 to TRBJ2-5; either TRBD1 or TRBD2 may supply D (5 bases each). The germline gives CDR1 MNHEY, CDR2 SMNVEV (reference sequence). The length of the CDR3 is 14 residues. V was pared by 2 bases and J by 0 bases, with 7 bases between. The CDR3 reads CASSLGGHQETQYF. The CDR3 DNA sequence: TGTGCCAGCAGTTTAGGGGGACACCAAGAGACCCAGTACTTC.